The T cell receptor (beta chain) under discussion was sequenced for a study of T cells in Graves' hyperthyroidism and ophthalmopathy. Study results and limitations: Most expanded thyroid clonotypes above 0.001 recurred in blood.

The germline V gene has CDR1 MDHEN and CDR2 SYDVKM. The germline V and J ends were trimmed by 6 bases and 2 bases, with 14 bases remaining between them. There are 14 residues in the CDR3. Patients aged 18 to 65 had newly diagnosed hyperthyroidism of under 2 months' duration. This clonotype was counted ten times or more. Its antigen is as yet unknown. Amplification yielded TCR beta CDR3 regions, with RNA transcripts as the source. The TCR CDR3 first-round RT-PCR relied on the HTBI primer set. TCRdb independently ran MiXCR on the multiplex PCR reads; one entry per CDR3 protein. The data hold 350,000 to 400,000 distinct CDR3 sequences, with about 15% observed a single time.

Sequenced input: blood. The sequence was obtained from a woman aged 25 to 39 with Graves' hyperthyroidism. The V gene is TRBV28, the J gene TRBJ2-7, with D perhaps TRBD2 (5 bases). CDR3 sequence (DNA): TGTGCCAGCAGCCCCCCGGGATCTGCCTACGAGCAGTACTTC. Protein sequence: CASSPPGSAYEQYF.